These 30 T cell receptor beta chains came from one sample sequenced in a study of cytomegalovirus exposure and HLA in healthy donors. Primers for the PCR totalled 60 Vbeta and 13 Jbeta. TCRdb's table, derived via immunoSEQ multiplex PCR, lists solely in-frame clones and lacks some. The sample shows 85,000 to 100,000 clones, over 75% of them seen only once. The material sequenced was PBMCs. Receptor source: a female donor in good health and CMV-seropositive.

The V gene is TRBV15, the J gene TRBJ1-3, with no clear D. Germline V gives CDR1 LNHNV, CDR2 YYDKDF (reference sequence). Between the trimmed V and J ends, which lost 5 bases and 0 bases, there was a span of 11 bases. The CDR3 loop spans 15 amino acids. The CDR3 bases are TGTGCCACCAGCCCGGGTCTTTACTCTGGAAACACCATATATTTT. It yields the protein CATSPGLYSGNTIYF.

V is TRBV18 and J is TRBJ1-2; TRBD1 matches 10 bases. The CDR3 extends over 16 amino acids. Trimming cost V 5 bases and J 1 base; bases outside gene matches: 7. The germline gives CDR1 KGHSH, CDR2 LQKENI. In DNA form, the CDR3 reads TGTGCCAGCTCATTGTCCGGGACAGGGGTTAACTATGGCTACACCTTC. Its translation: CASSLSGTGVNYGYTF.

This clone has just a few counts. The chain carries TRBV6-5 and TRBJ1-1; D remains ambiguous. CDR3 length: 11 residues. With 6 bases removed from V and 10 bases from J, the gap between germline ends came to 12 bases. The germline V gene encodes CDR1 MNHEY and CDR2 SVGAGI. DNA for the CDR3: TGTGCCAGCAGCCGCCCCCCCGGAGCTTTCTTT. This sequence encodes CASSRPPGAFF.

This clone was picked up one time. The genes are TRBV7-9 and TRBJ2-5; D unresolved. V gave up 1 base and J gave up 0 bases, with 6 bases separating them. The germline V gene encodes CDR1 SEHNR and CDR2 FQNEAQ (reference sequence). This CDR3 is built from 14 residues. The CDR3 bases are TGTGCCAGCAGCTTAGTCAGTTACCAAGAGACCCAGTACTTC. It yields the protein CASSLVSYQETQYF.

The chain couples TRBV18 to TRBJ2-2; TRBD2 agrees at 8 bases. The CDR3 contains 16 residues. V lost 2 bases, J lost 3 bases, and 5 bases stayed unmatched. Germline assignment: CDR1 KGHSH and CDR2 LQKENI. CDR3: CASSPSPGGDTGELFF. The CDR3 DNA is TGTGCCAGCTCACCATCTCCCGGGGGGGACACCGGGGAGCTGTTTTTT.

The V call is TRBV29-1, the J call TRBJ2-5; the match to TRBD2 covers 10 bases. The J call may be in error: the DNA end matches TRBJ2-7 better. CDR1 is SQVTM and CDR2 is ANQGSEA in the germline V gene. The CDR3 sequence is 18 residues long. The chain's CDR3 is CSVEGRAGGTSASYEQYF. CDR3 bases: TGCAGCGTTGAAGGAAGGGCCGGTGGGACTAGCGCCTCCTACGAGCAGTACTTC.

The rearrangement links TRBV7-2 to TRBJ2-5, with D maybe TRBD2 (5 bases). V was trimmed by 8 bases and J by 4 bases, leaving 23 bases between them. Germline assignment: CDR1 SGHTA and CDR2 FQGNSA. The length of the CDR3 is 16 residues. The CDR3 DNA reads as TGTGCCAGCGCCCGGGAAGGTGAGGTCTCGGTAGAGACCCAGTACTTC. Translating it yields CASAREGEVSVETQYF.

The chain has TRBV5-1 and TRBJ1-1, with D perhaps matching TRBD1 (5 bases). This CDR3 is built from 15 residues. The germline V gene encodes CDR1 SGHRS and CDR2 YFSETQ. Between the trimmed V and J ends, which lost 0 bases and 5 bases, there was a span of 14 bases. Written as DNA, the CDR3 is TGCGCCAGCAGCTTGGCCGCGGGGGGTACAACTGAAGCTTTCTTT. This gives the protein CASSLAAGGTTEAFF.

This clone was counted between two and nine times. V usage is TRBV6-5 and J usage is TRBJ1-2, with 11 bases lining up with TRBD1. CDR1 MNHEY and CDR2 SVGAGI come from the germline V gene. J gave up 6 bases and V 3 bases, and 6 bases lay outside the gene matches. This CDR3 has 15 amino acids. CDR3 bases: TGTGCCAGCAGTTATGGGACAGGGGGTAGGAATGGCTACACCTTC. It translates to CASSYGTGGRNGYTF.

The rearrangement links TRBV7-3 to TRBJ2-1; 15 bases map to TRBD2. Germline CDR1 reads SGHTA; CDR2 reads FQGTGA. Trimming took 3 bases from V and 7 from J; bases not matched to a gene: 4. This CDR3 spans 16 amino acids. CDR3 sequence: CASSFSGTSGRNEQFF. CDR3 nucleotides: TGTGCCAGCAGCTTTTCCGGGACTAGCGGGAGGAATGAGCAGTTCTTC.

The sample holds a few counts of this clone. V usage is TRBV30 and J usage is TRBJ2-1; D not resolved. Trimming removed 7 bases at V and 6 bases at J, with 13 bases between. The CDR3 length is 12 residues. The germline V gene encodes CDR1 GTSNPN and CDR2 SVGIG (reference sequence). The CDR3 DNA reads TGTGCCTCCCTAATAGTCTCCAATGAGCAGTTCTTC. Translated: CASLIVSNEQFF.

A few counts support this clone. J is TRBJ2-3 and V is TRBV6-1; maybe TRBD2 (6 bases). This CDR3 is built from 13 residues. The germline gives CDR1 MNHNS, CDR2 SASEGT. With 8 bases removed from V and 4 bases from J, the gap between germline ends came to 13 bases. CDR3: CASYAREADTQYF. CDR3 DNA sequence: TGTGCCAGCTACGCGCGGGAAGCAGATACGCAGTATTTT.

The rearrangement uses TRBV19 and TRBJ2-6; the match to TRBD2 covers 7 bases. The CDR3 is made up of 17 amino acids. V gave up 11 bases and J gave up 2 bases; unmatched junction bases: 15. Germline CDR1 reads LNHDA; CDR2 reads SQIVND (reference sequence). The CDR3 DNA is TGTGCCGGAAGCGCGGGGGATCGAGGGGCTGGGGCCAACGTCCTGACTTTC. It translates to CAGSAGDRGAGANVLTF.

This clone was detected only a few times. The genes are TRBV5-1 and TRBJ1-1; tentative D call: TRBD1 (6 bases). Per the germline V gene, CDR1 is SGHRS and CDR2 is YFSETQ. V lost 0 bases and J lost 5, with 11 bases in between. The CDR3 spans 14 residues. The CDR3 region has the DNA TGCGCCAGCAGCTTGGCGGGGGGCCGGACTGAAGCTTTCTTT. It specifies CASSLAGGRTEAFF.

This clone was found once. The chain is built from TRBV2 and TRBJ2-2; TRBD1 agrees at 7 bases. The CDR3 has 16 amino acids. Germline V gives CDR1 SNHLY, CDR2 FYNNEI. With V trimmed by 10 bases and J by 0 bases, 11 bases remained unmatched. The DNA of the CDR3 is TGTGCCACCATCATTCGGGACAGTGCGAACACCGGGGAGCTGTTTTTT. It specifies CATIIRDSANTGELFF.

The V and J genes are TRBV11-2 and TRBJ1-3; 8 positions agree with TRBD1. V trimming: 3 bases; J trimming: 0 bases; junction bases outside the gene matches: 7. This CDR3 has 17 amino acids. Germline V gene sequence: CDR1 SGHAT, CDR2 FQNNGV. The CDR3 DNA is TGTGCCAGCAGCTTGGGCCCGACAGGGGACTCTGGAAACACCATATATTTT. Encoded protein: CASSLGPTGDSGNTIYF.

The chain is built from TRBV6-1 and TRBJ2-7, with a tentative D call TRBD1 (5 bases). From germline, CDR1 is MNHNS and CDR2 SASEGT. V lost 1 base, J lost 3 bases, and 16 bases lay in between. This CDR3 contains 16 residues. CDR3 DNA sequence: TGTGCCAGCAGTGAAGGCCAAGGGGCTACATACTACGAGCAGTACTTC. This codes for CASSEGQGATYYEQYF.

This chain joins TRBV18 and TRBJ1-4; D uncertain. Germline CDR1 is KGHSH and CDR2 is LQKENI. The ends were cut back, 6 bases at V and 6 bases at J, with 8 bases in the middle. This CDR3 comprises 12 residues. For the CDR3, the DNA is TGTGCCAGCTCTACCAGTGATGAAAAACTGTTTTTT. Its protein product is CASSTSDEKLFF.

This clone was recorded only once. V usage is TRBV11-2 and J usage is TRBJ2-3; 16 nucleotides line up with TRBD2. The trim removed 5 bases at V and 3 bases at J, leaving 2 bases unmatched. Germline loops: CDR1 SGHAT, CDR2 FQNNGV. The CDR3 is 16 amino acids. The CDR3 protein is CASSPGLAGGTDTQYF. CDR3 sequence (DNA): TGTGCCAGCAGCCCGGGACTAGCGGGGGGGACAGATACGCAGTATTTT.

The V call is TRBV5-6, the J call TRBJ1-2; D unresolved. This CDR3 is 17 amino acids long. Trimming took 4 bases from V and 8 from J, leaving 27 bases between them. The germline CDR1 and CDR2 sequences are SGHDT and YYEEEE. CDR3 sequence reads: CASSPDGEVPVPRGYTF. The CDR3 nucleotides read TGTGCCAGCAGCCCAGATGGGGAGGTTCCGGTACCCCGGGGCTACACCTTC. The entire variable domain, with the rest obtained from reference TRBV5-6 and TRBJ1-2, is as follows: DAGVTQSPTHLIKTRGQQVTLRCSPKSGHDTVSWYQQALGQGPQFIFQYYEEEERQRGNFPDRFSGHQFPNYSSELNVNALLLGDSALYLCASSPDGEVPVPRGYTFGSGTRLTVV.

V gene TRBV2 combines with J gene TRBJ2-7; TRBD2 might be the D (5 bases). In germline, CDR1 is SNHLY, CDR2 FYNNEI. The V and J ends lost 3 bases and 0 bases respectively, with 12 bases between them. There are 15 residues in the CDR3. CDR3 region: CASSDTGSFSYEQYF. In nucleotides, the CDR3 is TGTGCCAGCAGTGATACGGGGAGCTTCTCCTACGAGCAGTACTTC. Full variable domain (missing parts from reference TRBV2 and TRBJ2-7): EPEVTQTPSHQVTQMGQEVILRCVPISNHLYFYWYRQILGQKVEFLVSFYNNEISEKSEIFDDQFSVERPDGSNFTLKIRSTKLEDSAMYFCASSDTGSFSYEQYFGPGTRLTVT.

V usage is TRBV2 and J usage is TRBJ2-7; 7 bases map to TRBD2. CDR3 length equals 13 residues. V was pared by 6 bases and J by 4 bases, with 6 bases of the junction left unmatched. CDR1 and CDR2 from the germline V gene are SNHLY and FYNNEI. The CDR3 loop is CASSPGGGYEQYF. The CDR3 region has the DNA TGTGCCAGCAGCCCGGGAGGTGGGTACGAGCAGTACTTC.

The rearrangement links TRBV15 to TRBJ2-4; 9 nucleotides line up with TRBD1. This CDR3 has 15 amino acids. Germline CDR1 is LNHNV and CDR2 is YYDKDF (reference sequence). V lost 5 bases and J lost 5; bases outside the gene matches: 7. CDR3 sequence reads: CATSGRTGAQNIQYF. CDR3 nucleotides: TGTGCCACCAGCGGGCGGACAGGGGCACAAAACATTCAGTACTTC.

The chain is built from TRBV9 and TRBJ2-1; D not certain. The CDR3 is 15 residues long. Germline V gene sequence: CDR1 SGDLS, CDR2 YYNGEE. V lost 0 bases, J lost 1 base, and 8 bases lay in between. CDR3 nucleotides: TGTGCCAGCAGCGTAGGAGTTTTGTCCTACAATGAGCAGTTCTTC. Translation gives CASSVGVLSYNEQFF.

The chain uses TRBV5-6 and TRBJ2-2, with D perhaps TRBD1 (6 bases). CDR1 and CDR2 from the germline V gene are SGHDT and YYEEEE. The CDR3 length is 16 residues. V shed 4 bases and J shed 2 bases, with 15 bases lying between them. CDR3 sequence: CASSLTPGANTGELFF. In nucleotides, the CDR3 is TGTGCCAGCAGCCTGACTCCAGGGGCCAACACCGGGGAGCTGTTTTTT.

This clone appeared a few times. This sequence joins TRBV10-1 and TRBJ2-5; D is possibly TRBD2 (5 bases). V lost 2 bases to trimming and J lost 2 bases, with 9 bases between them. Germline CDR1 is WNHNN and CDR2 is SYGVQD (reference sequence). The CDR3 extends over 14 amino acids. The CDR3 here is CASSESGSQETQYF. As DNA, the CDR3 is TGCGCCAGCAGTGAGAGCGGCTCGCAAGAGACCCAGTACTTC.

The chain uses TRBV19 and TRBJ1-1; 8 bases match TRBD1. The trim removed 1 base at V and 7 bases at J, leaving 5 bases unmatched. The CDR3 contains 14 residues. Germline V gene data show CDR1 as LNHDA and CDR2 as SQIVND (reference sequence). In DNA, the CDR3 is TGTGCCAGTAGTATAGTCCAGGGGGCGGGTGAAGCTTTCTTT. It encodes CASSIVQGAGEAFF.

This clone was seen once. J is TRBJ2-5 and V is TRBV5-8; a possible D gene is TRBD2 (5 bases). Germline values: CDR1 SGHTS, CDR2 YDEGEE. Trimming shortened V by 0 bases and J by 1 base, and 13 bases separated the two germline ends. The CDR3 is 16 amino acids. CDR3 bases: TGTGCCAGCAGCTTGGGAGGGAACTATCGCCAAGAGACCCAGTACTTC. This encodes CASSLGGNYRQETQYF.

The chain joins TRBV9 to TRBJ2-1, with unresolved D. V was pared by 5 bases and J by 0 bases, with 12 bases between. The germline V gene has CDR1 SGDLS and CDR2 YYNGEE. This CDR3 spans 15 amino acids. The CDR3 sequence: CASSMMSASYNEQFF. Written as DNA, the CDR3 is TGTGCCAGCAGTATGATGAGCGCCTCCTACAATGAGCAGTTCTTC.

The chain links TRBV10-3 to TRBJ1-2; D remains unclear. Germline assignment: CDR1 ENHRY and CDR2 SYGVKD. This CDR3 comprises 17 residues. The V and J ends lost 5 bases and 1 base respectively, with 20 bases between them. The CDR3 loop is CAISMPPTELLNYGYTF. CDR3 DNA sequence: TGTGCCATCAGTATGCCTCCCACAGAGCTCCTTAACTATGGCTACACCTTC.